This T cell receptor (beta chain) is drawn from a study of type 1 and type 2 diabetes patients. Study details: T cells were magnetically sorted from PBMCs as CD4+ or CD8+ subsets.

Germline CDR1 SGHTS, CDR2 YDEGEE. The CDR3 is made up of 13 amino acids. V was trimmed by 3 bases and J by 6 bases, leaving 13 bases between them. The PCR template was genomic DNA. Multiplex PCR with 30 forward and 13 reverse primers amplified the TCR beta CDR3. In TCRdb, the multiplex PCR reads were re-called with MiXCR into one record per CDR3 protein. Among around 300,000 distinct CDR3 sequences listed, around 47% were seen once. Other autoimmune diseases and infections within the past four weeks excluded donors. Sequenced sample: peripheral blood mononuclear cells (PBMCs). J is TRBJ2-7 and V is TRBV5-8; tentative D call: TRBD2 (7 bases). This receptor was taken from a man aged 18 to 35 with type 2 diabetes. Written as DNA, the CDR3 is TGTGCCAGCAGCTGGGGGGGCGACGGCGAGCAGTACTTC. Translated, it gives CASSWGGDGEQYF.